The TCR beta chain under discussion was sequenced for a study of cytomegalovirus exposure and HLA in healthy donors. It was with 60 Vbeta and 13 Jbeta primers that the PCR ran. The assay was immunoSEQ multiplex PCR, and TCRdb's table has in-frame clones only and misses some. The sample holds roughly 150,000 clones, around 77% seen once. Notes on the study in general: Previously analyzed data showed that most TCR beta V segments were productive at a frequency of about 87% or about 30%. Three chains linked to CMV were shown in vitro to be specific for CMV antigens. Common viral pathogens seemed, in a later analysis, to connect with several of the most significant clusters.

Comments on this clone: Antigen: not known.

The CDR3 runs to 14 residues. CDR1 and CDR2 from the germline V gene are MDHEN and SYDVKM. Trimming stripped 3 bases from V and 3 bases from J, with 9 bases between. The TCR sequence derives from a man aged 30 to 45 in good health. The chain couples TRBV28 to TRBJ2-1; unclear D gene. The sequencing sample was made of PBMCs. The CDR3 reads CASSLVPIYNEQFF. The CDR3 DNA is TGTGCCAGCAGTTTGGTACCTATCTACAATGAGCAGTTCTTC. The full variable domain, in which reference TRBV28 and TRBJ2-1 provide the parts outside the CDR3, is DVKVTQSSRYLVKRTGEKVFLECVQDMDHENMFWYRQDPGLGLRLIYFSYDVKMKEKGDIPEGYSVSREKKERFSLILESASTNQTSMYLCASSLVPIYNEQFFGPGTRLTVL.